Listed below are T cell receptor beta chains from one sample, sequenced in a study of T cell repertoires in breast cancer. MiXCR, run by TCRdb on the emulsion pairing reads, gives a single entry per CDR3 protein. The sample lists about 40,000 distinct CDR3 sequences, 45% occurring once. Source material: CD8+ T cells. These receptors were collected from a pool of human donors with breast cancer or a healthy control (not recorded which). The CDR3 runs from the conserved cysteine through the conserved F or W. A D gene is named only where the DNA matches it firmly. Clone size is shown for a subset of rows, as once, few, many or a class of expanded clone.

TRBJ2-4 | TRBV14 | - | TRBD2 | TGTGCCAGCAGCCCCCTGGGACTAGCGGGGCCTATAGCCAAAAACATTCAGTACTTC | CASSPLGLAGPIAKNIQYF
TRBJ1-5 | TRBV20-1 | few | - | TGCAGTGCTAGAGTTTTGGGGAATCGGGCCTCGGGCAATCAGCCCCAGCATTTT | CSARVLGNRASGNQPQHF
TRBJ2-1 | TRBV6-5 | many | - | TGTGCCAGCAGTTACGTGCGGGACACTGAGCAGTTCTTC | CASSYVRDTEQFF
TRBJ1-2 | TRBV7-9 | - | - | TGTGCCAGCAGCTTACTGTTAAGGACGGATTATGGCTACACCTTC | CASSLLLRTDYGYTF
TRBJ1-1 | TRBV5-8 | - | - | TGTGCCAGCAGCTTGTTTACAAGCAACACTGAAGCTTTCTTT | CASSLFTSNTEAFF
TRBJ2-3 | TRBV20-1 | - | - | TGCAGTGCTAGAGTTGGGGTGGCGAATACGCAGTATTTT | CSARVGVANTQYF
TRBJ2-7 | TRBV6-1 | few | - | TGTGCCAGCAGTACTAAAACACGGGACGTCCCCGAGCAGTACTTC | CASSTKTRDVPEQYF
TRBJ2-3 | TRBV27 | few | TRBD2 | TGTGCCAGCAGTTGGGGTAGCGGGAGTACAGATACGCAGTATTTT | CASSWGSGSTDTQYF
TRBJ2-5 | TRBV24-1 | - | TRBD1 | TGTGCCACCAGTGAAGACAGGGGAGAGACCCAGCACTTC | CATSEDRGETQHF
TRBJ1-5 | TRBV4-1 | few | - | TGCGCCAGCAGCCAAGAGGCTGGGCCCCAGCATTTT | CASSQEAGPQHF
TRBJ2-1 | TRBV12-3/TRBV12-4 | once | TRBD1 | TGTGCCAGCAGTTCCGGACAGGGAAAGTTCTTC | CASSSGQGKFF
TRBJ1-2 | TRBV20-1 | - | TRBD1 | TGCAGTGCCGCCGGGACAGGGGACTATGGCTACACCTTC | CSAAGTGDYGYTF
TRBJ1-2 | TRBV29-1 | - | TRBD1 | TGCAGCGTTGAAGGACGGGACAGGGGAATTTTTAACTATGGCTACACCTTC | CSVEGRDRGIFNYGYTF
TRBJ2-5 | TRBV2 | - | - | TGTGCCAGCGGAGGACGGAAACAAGAGACCCAGTACTTC | CASGGRKQETQYF
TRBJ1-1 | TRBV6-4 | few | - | TGTGCCAGCAGTGAACAGCTAAACACTGAAGCTTTCTTT | CASSEQLNTEAFF
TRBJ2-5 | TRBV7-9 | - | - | TGTGCCAGCAGCTTCCCGGGATTCCAAGAGACCCAGTACTTC | CASSFPGFQETQYF
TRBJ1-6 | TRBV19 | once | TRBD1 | TGTGCCAGTAGAAGACAGGGACAGGGGAACCCACCCCTCCACTTT | CASRRQGQGNPPLHF
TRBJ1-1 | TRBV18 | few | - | TGTGCCAGCTCACCGGGGGCGCCGAACACTGAAGCTTTCTTT | CASSPGAPNTEAFF
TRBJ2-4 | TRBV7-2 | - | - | TGTGCCAGCAGCTCGCGGGGAGCTGGTGCCAAAAACATTCAGTACTTC | CASSSRGAGAKNIQYF
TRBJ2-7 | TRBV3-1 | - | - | TGTGCCAGCAGCCAAGGATACTACGAGCAGTACTTC | CASSQGYYEQYF
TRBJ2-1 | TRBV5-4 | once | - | TGTGCCAGCAGCTTGTTGGGGCCGATGGGTCTACCCAATGAGCAGTTCTTC | CASSLLGPMGLPNEQFF
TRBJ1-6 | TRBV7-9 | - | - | TGTGCCAGCAGCGGCATGACAGGTGGTTCACCCCTCCACTTT | CASSGMTGGSPLHF
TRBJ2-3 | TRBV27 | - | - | TGTGCCAGCAGTTTCGGCATCCCCACAGATACGCAGTATTTT | CASSFGIPTDTQYF
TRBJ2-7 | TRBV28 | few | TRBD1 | TGTGCCAGCAGAGGGGGCAGCCTTTCCTACGAGCAGTACTTC | CASRGGSLSYEQYF
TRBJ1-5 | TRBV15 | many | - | TGTGCCACCAGCAGAGATTTGGTTCGCAATCAGCCCCAGCATTTT | CATSRDLVRNQPQHF
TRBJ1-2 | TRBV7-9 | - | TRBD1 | TGTGCCAGCAGCACCCGGGACAGGGGAATCTATGGCTACACCTTC | CASSTRDRGIYGYTF
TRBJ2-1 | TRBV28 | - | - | TGTGCCAGCAAGGGGGGAGAGAGAAGCAATGAGCAGTTCTTC | CASKGGERSNEQFF
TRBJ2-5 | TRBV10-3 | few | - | TGTGCCATCAGTGATCGAAACGGGAATCAAGAGACCCAGTACTTC | CAISDRNGNQETQYF
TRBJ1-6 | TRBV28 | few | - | TGTGCCAGCAGCCCCGAAATAAGGAATAATTCACCCCTCCACTTT | CASSPEIRNNSPLHF
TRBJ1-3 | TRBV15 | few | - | TGTGCCACCAGCACCTCAGACACGAGCTCTGGAAACACCATATATTTT | CATSTSDTSSGNTIYF
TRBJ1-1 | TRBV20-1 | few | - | TGCAGTGCGTATACTGAGAACACTGAAGCTTTCTTT | CSAYTENTEAFF
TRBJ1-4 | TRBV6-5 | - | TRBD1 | TGTGCCAGCATGGGAACAGGGGCAACTAATGAAACACTGTTTTTT | CASMGTGATNETLFF
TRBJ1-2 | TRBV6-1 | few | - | TGTGCCAGCAGTGAAGGGGCAGGGTCGTATGGCTACACCTTC | CASSEGAGSYGYTF
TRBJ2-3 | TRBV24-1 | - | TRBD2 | TGTGCCACCAGTGATGGCCGGGACTACTCATATACGCAGTATTTT | CATSDGRDYSYTQYF
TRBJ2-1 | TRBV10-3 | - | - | TGTGCCATCAGTGAGTCAGATGAGCAGTTCTTC | CAISESDEQFF
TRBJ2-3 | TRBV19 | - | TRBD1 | TGTGCCAGGCGATTGCGGGACAGGGAGCTTAGCACAGATACGCAGTATTTT | CARRLRDRELSTDTQYF